This T cell receptor (beta chain) derives from a study of blood T cell repertoires in COVID-19. Study at large: From the United States, Italy and Spain came samples of acute and convalescent COVID-19.

Here immunoSEQ multiplex PCR was the method, and the copy in TCRdb shows in-frame clones only, minus some. The table records 150,000 to 200,000 clones, around 87% of them present only once. The source of this sequence is an older woman with COVID-19, enrolled during active disease. Sequenced input: peripheral blood.

CDR3 sequence reads: CASSTGGGPTDTQYF. DNA for the CDR3: TGTGCCAGTAGCACTGGGGGGGGCCCCACAGATACGCAGTATTTT. This chain joins TRBV19 and TRBJ2-3; possible D gene TRBD2, 7 bases. The V and J ends lost 6 bases and 2 bases respectively, with 15 bases between them. The CDR3 length is 15 residues. The germline V gene encodes CDR1 LNHDA and CDR2 SQIVND (reference sequence). Filled out from reference TRBV19 and TRBJ2-3, the complete variable domain reads DGGITQSPKYLFRKEGQNVTLSCEQNLNHDAMYWYRQDPGQGLRLIYYSQIVNDFQKGDIAEGYSVSREKKESFPLTVTSAQKNPTAFYLCASSTGGGPTDTQYFGPGTRLTVL.